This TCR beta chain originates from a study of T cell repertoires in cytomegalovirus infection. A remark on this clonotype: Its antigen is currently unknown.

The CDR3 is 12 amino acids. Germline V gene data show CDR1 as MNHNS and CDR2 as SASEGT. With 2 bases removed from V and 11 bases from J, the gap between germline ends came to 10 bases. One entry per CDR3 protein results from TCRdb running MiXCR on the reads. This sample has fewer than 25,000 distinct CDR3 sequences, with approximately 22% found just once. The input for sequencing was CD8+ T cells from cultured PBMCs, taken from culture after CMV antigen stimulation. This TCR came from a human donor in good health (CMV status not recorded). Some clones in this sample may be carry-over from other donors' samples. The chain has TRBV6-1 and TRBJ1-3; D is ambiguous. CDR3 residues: CASSESQRAIYF. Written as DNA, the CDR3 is TGTGCCAGCAGTGAAAGTCAGCGGGCCATATATTTT.